A single sample is the source of the 28 T cell receptor beta chains below, sequenced in a study of cytomegalovirus exposure and HLA in healthy donors. 60 Vbeta and 13 Jbeta primers were used in PCR. The method was immunoSEQ multiplex PCR; TCRdb's version includes in-frame clones alone and lacks a portion of them. The top ten clones hold about 12% of a sample with tens of thousands of clones, around 50% of them seen once. Sequencing was carried out using PBMCs. These receptors all stem from a human donor in good health.

The chain is built from TRBV5-4 and TRBJ1-2, with 9 positions matching TRBD1. CDR1 and CDR2 (germline): SGHNT, YYREEE (reference sequence). The CDR3 totals 15 residues. The V segment lost 0 bases and the J segment 8 bases; nucleotides outside the gene matches: 8. DNA for the CDR3: TGTGCCAGCAGCTTGGTGGAGACAGGGGGGGCGGGCTACACCTTC. It specifies CASSLVETGGAGYTF.

This clone was detected only a few times. This sequence joins TRBV5-6 and TRBJ1-1; tentatively, D is TRBD1 (6 bases). The CDR3 sequence is 11 residues long. V lost 5 bases to trimming and J lost 8 bases, with 10 bases between them. From germline, CDR1 is SGHDT and CDR2 YYEEEE. The CDR3, as DNA: TGTGCCAGCAGTTTCGACAGGGAAGCTTTCTTT. This codes for CASSFDREAFF.

This clone has just one count. The CDR3: CASSQEGLGQSTDTQYF. CDR3 nucleotide sequence: TGTGCCAGCAGCCAAGAGGGATTAGGACAGAGCACAGATACGCAGTATTTT. The chain couples TRBV4-2 to TRBJ2-3; the D gene is possibly TRBD1 (6 bases). V was clipped by 0 bases and J by 0 bases, with 13 bases between them. The CDR3 contains 17 residues. Germline-derived CDR1 and CDR2 are LGHNA and YNFKEQ.

V is TRBV28 and J is TRBJ2-3; D may be TRBD1 (5 bases). The V gene's germline CDR1 is MDHEN and CDR2 SYDVKM. The CDR3 runs 16 residues. V was pared by 8 bases and J by 5 bases, with 23 bases between. CDR3 nucleotide sequence: TGTGCCAGCGCACTATGGGCAGGGCGAAGTGGAGATACGCAGTATTTT. This codes for CASALWAGRSGDTQYF.

This clone was detected a few times. This rearrangement joins TRBV19 to TRBJ1-2; D gene unclear. CDR1 and CDR2 from the germline V gene are LNHDA and SQIVND (reference sequence). Trimming stripped 5 bases from V and 9 bases from J, with 16 bases between. The CDR3 consists of 13 residues. The CDR3 coding sequence is TGTGCCAGTAGTCCTAGTAACCCGAGAAGCTACACCTTC. Translation: CASSPSNPRSYTF.

The chain combines TRBV28 with TRBJ2-1, with D perhaps TRBD2 (6 bases). V lost 8 bases and J 0 bases, leaving 23 bases between the germline ends. Germline assignment: CDR1 MDHEN and CDR2 SYDVKM. The CDR3 loop spans 18 amino acids. The DNA for the CDR3 is TGTGCCAGCGGAGCCATGTTTTCTAGCGCCCGCTCCTACAATGAGCAGTTCTTC. Translation: CASGAMFSSARSYNEQFF.

The CDR3 bases are TGTGCCAGCAGCAGTGGACAGGCTGGTTATAGCAATCAGCCCCAGCATTTT. As protein: CASSSGQAGYSNQPQHF. This chain links TRBV25-1 with TRBJ1-5; 7 bases map to TRBD1. With 6 bases clipped from V and 0 bases from J, the junction kept 11 bases outside the gene matches. The germline V gene has CDR1 MGHDK and CDR2 SYGVNS. This CDR3 is built from 17 residues.

The rearrangement joins TRBV19 to TRBJ2-2, with 11 nucleotides matching TRBD2. V lost 6 bases, J lost 4 bases, and 7 bases stayed unmatched. Germline V lookup: CDR1 LNHDA, CDR2 SQIVND (reference sequence). The CDR3 contains 16 residues. The CDR3 DNA follows: TGTGCCAGTAGGGCCCTAGCGGGAGGTCGCACCGGGGAGCTGTTTTTT. It encodes CASRALAGGRTGELFF. Supplemented by reference TRBV19 and TRBJ2-2, the full variable domain reads DGGITQSPKYLFRKEGQNVTLSCEQNLNHDAMYWYRQDPGQGLRLIYYSQIVNDFQKGDIAEGYSVSREKKESFPLTVTSAQKNPTAFYLCASRALAGGRTGELFFGEGSRLTVL.

This clone has only a few counts. The rearrangement links TRBV10-1 to TRBJ1-5; D remains unclear. CDR1 is WNHNN, CDR2 SYGVQD, per germline (reference sequence). V was shortened by 7 bases and J by 1 base, with 14 bases between the two germline ends. The CDR3 sequence is 15 residues long. CDR3 DNA: TGCGCCAGCACACGGGAATTGGTCAGCAATCAGCCCCAGCATTTT. Amino acids: CASTRELVSNQPQHF.

The chain employs TRBV5-1 and TRBJ2-5, with TRBD2 as a possible D gene (6 bases). Germline CDR1 reads SGHRS; CDR2 reads YFSETQ. The CDR3 has 15 amino acids. Trimming removed 2 bases at V and 5 bases at J, with 16 bases between. This CDR3 reads CASSFDSIGGETQYF. DNA of the CDR3: TGCGCCAGCAGCTTCGACAGTATAGGAGGGGAGACCCAGTACTTC.

The chain is built from TRBV27 and TRBJ1-5; 8 positions match TRBD1. V gave up 6 bases and J gave up 6 bases; unmatched junction bases: 13. The V gene's germline CDR1 is MNHEY and CDR2 SMNVEV (reference sequence). CDR3 length equals 16 residues. CDR3 nucleotide sequence: TGTGCCAGCAGCCCGTTACAGGGGGTTGGGGTTCAGCCCCAGCATTTT. Protein sequence: CASSPLQGVGVQPQHF.

This clone was recorded only once. The chain couples TRBV30 to TRBJ2-7; 7 bases line up with TRBD2. Per germline, CDR1 GTSNPN and CDR2 SVGIG (reference sequence). Unmatched junction bases numbered 10, after V lost 4 bases and J lost 1 base. The CDR3 sequence is 15 residues long. Written as DNA, the CDR3 is TGTGCCTGGAAGTCTAGCGGAGCCCTATCCTACGAGCAGTACTTC. Translation gives CAWKSSGALSYEQYF. Using reference TRBV30 and TRBJ2-7 for the parts outside the CDR3, the full variable domain is SQTIHQWPATLVQPVGSPLSLECTVEGTSNPNLYWYRQAAGRGLQLLFYSVGIGQISSEVPQNLSASRPQDRQFILSSKKLLLSDSGFYLCAWKSSGALSYEQYFGPGTRLTVT.

The chain couples TRBV28 to TRBJ1-2; tentative D call: TRBD1 (5 bases). Germline CDR1 MDHEN, CDR2 SYDVKM. The CDR3 has 15 residues. With 6 bases removed from V and 1 base from J, the gap between germline ends came to 15 bases. The DNA for the CDR3 is TGTGCCAGCAGCCTCCTCCCGGGGGGTAACTATGGCTACACCTTC. Translated: CASSLLPGGNYGYTF.

The J gene is TRBJ2-2, the V gene TRBV19, with 8 bases fitting TRBD2. V was pared by 11 bases and J by 5 bases, with 16 bases of the junction left unmatched. CDR1 and CDR2 (germline): LNHDA, SQIVND (reference sequence). This CDR3 spans 16 amino acids. The CDR3 spells CAGRSISGSGTGELFF. The CDR3 DNA follows: TGTGCCGGGAGGTCAATCAGCGGGAGTGGTACCGGGGAGCTGTTTTTT.

There are a few counts of this clone. V gene TRBV6-4 combines with J gene TRBJ1-4; no reliable D call. Germline V gene lookup returns CDR1 MRHNA and CDR2 SNTAGT. The V gene lost 6 bases and the J gene lost 7 bases, with 12 bases spanning the gap. This CDR3 region has 13 residues. DNA for the CDR3: TGTGCCAGCAGCGCGGATCTGAGTGAAAAACTGTTTTTT. It yields the protein CASSADLSEKLFF.

The genes are TRBV6-1 and TRBJ2-7; TRBD1 matches at 11 bases. The CDR3 covers 15 residues. The trim removed 0 bases at V and 4 bases at J, leaving 2 bases unmatched. Germline V gene sequence: CDR1 MNHNS, CDR2 SASEGT. CDR3 DNA sequence: TGTGCCAGCAGTGAAGCCGGGACAGGGGGGTACGAGCAGTACTTC. Translating it yields CASSEAGTGGYEQYF.

This clone has just a few counts. V and J are TRBV7-3 and TRBJ2-3; the match to TRBD2 covers 8 bases. The CDR3 length is 16 residues. Germline CDR1 is SGHTA and CDR2 is FQGTGA. The ends lost 1 base at V and 6 bases at J; junction bases unmatched: 9. The CDR3 DNA reads TGTGCCAGCAGCTTAAGGGGGCGGGGGGCCGCGGATACGCAGTATTTT. Residues: CASSLRGRGAADTQYF.

The J gene is TRBJ2-5, the V gene TRBV5-1; 9 bases are shared with TRBD2. CDR3 length: 15 residues. Trimming at V came to 9 bases and at J to 2 bases, leaving 11 bases not matched to a gene. The germline V gene encodes CDR1 SGHRS and CDR2 YFSETQ. CDR3 DNA: TGCGCCACCGCGGGGGGGGACTTGAGTCAAGAGACCCAGTACTTC. Encoded protein: CATAGGDLSQETQYF.

A single count supports this clone. The rearrangement joins TRBV7-8 to TRBJ1-6; 9 positions match TRBD1. This CDR3 spans 17 amino acids. J was trimmed by 5 bases and V by 5 bases; bases with no gene match: 10. Germline lookup yields CDR1 SGHVS and CDR2 FQNEAQ. CDR3 region: CASSLLGQGLNNSPLHF. The CDR3 bases are TGTGCCAGCAGCCTACTGGGACAGGGATTAAATAATTCACCCCTCCACTTT.

The chain couples TRBV5-6 to TRBJ1-5; perhaps TRBD1 as D (6 bases). The CDR3 runs to 18 residues. CDR1 is SGHDT, CDR2 YYEEEE, per germline. The V and J ends lost 3 bases and 0 bases respectively, with 19 bases between them. This CDR3 reads CASSSMLTGEDSNQPQHF. CDR3 sequence (DNA): TGTGCCAGCAGCTCGATGTTGACAGGCGAGGATAGCAATCAGCCCCAGCATTTT.

V usage is TRBV5-1 and J usage is TRBJ1-1; D unresolved. The CDR3 runs 13 residues. V lost 4 bases to trimming and J lost 5 bases, with 12 bases between them. Germline CDR1 is SGHRS and CDR2 is YFSETQ. The CDR3 region has the DNA TGCGCCAGCAGCCTCGTTCCGGGTACTGAAGCTTTCTTT. It yields the protein CASSLVPGTEAFF.

This clone has only a few counts. The chain recombines TRBV7-6 with TRBJ2-1; possibly TRBD1 for D (7 bases). CDR1 and CDR2 from the germline V gene are SGHVS and FNYEAQ. The CDR3 is 17 residues long. With 5 bases removed from V and 1 base from J, the gap between germline ends came to 18 bases. The CDR3 loop reads CASSQTQGGLSYNEQFF. The CDR3 DNA reads as TGTGCCAGCAGCCAGACCCAGGGGGGCCTTTCCTACAATGAGCAGTTCTTC.

There are a few counts of this clone. The genes are TRBV6-4 and TRBJ1-1; 7 nucleotides agree with TRBD1. Per germline, CDR1 MRHNA and CDR2 SNTAGT. V lost 6 bases and J lost 1; bases outside the gene matches: 5. The CDR3 loop spans 14 amino acids. Written as DNA, the CDR3 is TGTGCCAGCAGCGCAGGACAGGAGAACACTGAAGCTTTCTTT. Protein: CASSAGQENTEAFF.

This clone was recorded only once. The CDR3 loop is CASSQRGSGELFF. CDR3 DNA: TGTGCCAGCAGCCAACGGGGGTCCGGGGAGCTGTTTTTT. The J gene is TRBJ2-2, the V gene TRBV2, with D tentatively TRBD2 (6 bases). The CDR3 contains 13 residues. CDR1 is SNHLY, CDR2 FYNNEI, per germline. Between the trimmed V and J ends, which lost 6 bases and 6 bases, there was a span of 11 bases.

This clone has just a few counts. The chain has TRBV4-3 and TRBJ1-1, with D maybe TRBD1 (5 bases). Trimming stripped 1 base from V and 6 bases from J, with 12 bases between. Looked up from germline, CDR1 is LGHNA and CDR2 is YSLEER. This CDR3 is built from 14 residues. The CDR3 loop is CASSQGRGDPEAFF. The CDR3 DNA sequence: TGCGCCAGCAGCCAAGGTCGCGGGGACCCTGAAGCTTTCTTT.

This sequence joins TRBV7-2 and TRBJ2-1; 13 bases agree with TRBD2. CDR3 length: 16 amino acids. Losses at the gene ends were 4 bases for V and 12 bases for J; bases not matched to a gene: 12. CDR1 and CDR2 (germline): SGHTA, FQGNSA. Here the CDR3 DNA reads TGTGCCAGCAGCTCCGAACCGGGACTAGCGGGATTTTGGCAGTTCTTC. This sequence encodes CASSSEPGLAGFWQFF.

This clone has a handful of counts. The J gene is TRBJ2-3, the V gene TRBV7-2; no clear D gene. From germline, CDR1 is SGHTA and CDR2 FQGNSA. Trimming took off 7 bases at V and 7 bases at J, with 12 bases between the two ends. The CDR3 runs 12 residues. This CDR3 is CASTPSTNTQYF. The CDR3 DNA is TGTGCCAGCACCCCCAGCACTAATACGCAGTATTTT.

Worth noting for this clone: The same CDR3 is also encoded by other DNA sequences in this sample. The chain joins TRBV18 to TRBJ2-2; tentative D call: TRBD2 (5 bases). This CDR3 region has 15 residues. V lost 5 bases and J lost 4, with 14 bases in between. Germline V gene lookup returns CDR1 KGHSH and CDR2 LQKENI. This CDR3 reads CASSAELGRTGELFF. The CDR3 DNA reads TGTGCCAGCTCAGCCGAACTAGGTCGCACCGGGGAGCTGTTTTTT. The full variable domain, completed using reference TRBV18 and TRBJ2-2, is NAGVMQNPRHLVRRRGQEARLRCSPMKGHSHVYWYRQLPEEGLKFMVYLQKENIIDESGMPKERFSAEFPKEGPSILRIQQVVRGDSAAYFCASSAELGRTGELFFGEGSRLTVL.